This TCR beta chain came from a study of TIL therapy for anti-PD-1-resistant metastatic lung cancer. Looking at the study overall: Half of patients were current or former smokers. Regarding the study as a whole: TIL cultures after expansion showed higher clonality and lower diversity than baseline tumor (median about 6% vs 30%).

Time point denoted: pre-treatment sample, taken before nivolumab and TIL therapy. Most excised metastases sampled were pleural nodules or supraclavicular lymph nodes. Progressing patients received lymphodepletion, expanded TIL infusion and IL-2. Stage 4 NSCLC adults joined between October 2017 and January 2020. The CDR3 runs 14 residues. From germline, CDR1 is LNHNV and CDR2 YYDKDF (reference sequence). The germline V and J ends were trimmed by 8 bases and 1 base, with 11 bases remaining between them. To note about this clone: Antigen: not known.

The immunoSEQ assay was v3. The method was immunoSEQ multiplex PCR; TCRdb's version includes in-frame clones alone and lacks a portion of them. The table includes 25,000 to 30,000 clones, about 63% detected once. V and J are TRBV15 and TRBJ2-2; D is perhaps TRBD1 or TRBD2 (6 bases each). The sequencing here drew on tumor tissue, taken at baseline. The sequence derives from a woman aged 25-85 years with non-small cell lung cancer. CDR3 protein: CATEKGGNTGELFF. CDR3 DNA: TGTGCCACCGAGAAGGGGGGGAACACCGGGGAGCTGTTTTTT.